The clone carrying this TCR beta chain was seen a handful of times. One entry per CDR3 protein results from TCRdb running MiXCR on the RT-PCR reads. The sample lists hundreds of thousands of distinct CDR3 sequences, more than 15% occurring once. Germline CDR1 SGDLS, CDR2 YYNGEE. Trimming shortened V by 0 bases and J by 9 bases, and 7 bases separated the two germline ends. The CDR3 loop spans 13 amino acids. The data stem from a study of patients and donors after allogeneic stem cell transplantation. The sequencing sample was made of blood, either unsorted or a sorted T cell fraction (not recorded which). The receptor was isolated from a human donor who was either an allogeneic HSCT recipient or a stem cell or donor lymphocyte infusion donor (not recorded which). It is not recorded whose cells these are; they may come from a transplant donor. This chain links TRBV9 with TRBJ1-6; D remains ambiguous. The CDR3 DNA follows: TGTGCCAGCAGCGTAGTAGGGAGTTCACCCCTCCACTTT. Amino acids: CASSVVGSSPLHF.